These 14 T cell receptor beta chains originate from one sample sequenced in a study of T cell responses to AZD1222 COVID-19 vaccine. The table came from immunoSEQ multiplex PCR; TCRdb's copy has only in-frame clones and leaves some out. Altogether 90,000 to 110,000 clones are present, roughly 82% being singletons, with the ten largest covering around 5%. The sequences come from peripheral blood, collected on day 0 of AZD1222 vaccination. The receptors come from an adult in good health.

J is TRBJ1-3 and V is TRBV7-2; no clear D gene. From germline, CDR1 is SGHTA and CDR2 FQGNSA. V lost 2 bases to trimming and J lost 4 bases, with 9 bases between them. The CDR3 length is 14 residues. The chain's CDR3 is CASSLYRVGNTIYF. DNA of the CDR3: TGTGCCAGCAGCTTATATCGGGTCGGAAACACCATATATTTT.

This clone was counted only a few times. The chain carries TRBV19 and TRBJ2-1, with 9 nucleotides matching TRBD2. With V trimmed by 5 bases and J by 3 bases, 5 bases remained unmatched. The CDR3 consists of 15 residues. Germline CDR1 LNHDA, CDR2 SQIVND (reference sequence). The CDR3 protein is CASSPRTSDYNEQFF. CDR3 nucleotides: TGTGCCAGTAGTCCTAGGACTAGCGACTACAATGAGCAGTTCTTC.

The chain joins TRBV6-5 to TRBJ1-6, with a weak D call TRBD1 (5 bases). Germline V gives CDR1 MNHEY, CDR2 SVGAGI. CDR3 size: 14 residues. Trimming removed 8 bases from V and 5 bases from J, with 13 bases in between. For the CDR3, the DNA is TGTGCCAGCCGGTTGGGGCACAATAATTCACCCCTCCACTTT. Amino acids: CASRLGHNNSPLHF.

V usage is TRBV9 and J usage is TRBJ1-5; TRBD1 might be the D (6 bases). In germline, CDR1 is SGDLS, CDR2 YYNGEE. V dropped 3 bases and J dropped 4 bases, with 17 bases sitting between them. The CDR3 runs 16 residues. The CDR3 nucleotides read TGTGCCAGCAGCGCCGTGGGCGGAGGGGGGAATCAGCCCCAGCATTTT. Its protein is CASSAVGGGGNQPQHF.

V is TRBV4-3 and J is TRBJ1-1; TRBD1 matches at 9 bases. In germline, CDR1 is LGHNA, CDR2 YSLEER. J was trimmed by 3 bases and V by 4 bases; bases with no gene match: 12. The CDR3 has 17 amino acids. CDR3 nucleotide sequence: TGCGCCAGCAGCCGTTCACAGGGGGCTAGTTTATACACTGAAGCTTTCTTT. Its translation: CASSRSQGASLYTEAFF.

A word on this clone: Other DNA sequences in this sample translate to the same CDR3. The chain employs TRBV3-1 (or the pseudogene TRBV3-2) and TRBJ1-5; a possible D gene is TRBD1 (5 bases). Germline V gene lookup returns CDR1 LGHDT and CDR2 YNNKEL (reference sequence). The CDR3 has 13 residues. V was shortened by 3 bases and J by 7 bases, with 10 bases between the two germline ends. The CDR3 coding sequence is TGTGCCAGCAGCCAGGATTGGGGGCAGCCCCAGCATTTT. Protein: CASSQDWGQPQHF.

CDR3 sequence: CASSQVGGGNEQFF. The DNA of the CDR3 is TGTGCCAGCAGCCAAGTGGGGGGCGGGAATGAGCAGTTCTTC. The V call is TRBV4-2, the J call TRBJ2-1; D assignment may be TRBD1 or TRBD2 (6 bases each). The CDR3 has 14 residues. Germline loops: CDR1 LGHNA, CDR2 YNFKEQ. The V end lost 1 base, the J end lost 7 bases, and 11 bases lay between the germline ends.

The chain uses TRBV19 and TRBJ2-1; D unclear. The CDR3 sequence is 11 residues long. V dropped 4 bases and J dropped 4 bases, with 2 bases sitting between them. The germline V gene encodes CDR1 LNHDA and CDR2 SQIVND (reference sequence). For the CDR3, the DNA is TGTGCCAGTAGTACATACAATGAGCAGTTCTTC. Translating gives CASSTYNEQFF. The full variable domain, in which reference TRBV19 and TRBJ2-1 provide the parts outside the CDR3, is DGGITQSPKYLFRKEGQNVTLSCEQNLNHDAMYWYRQDPGQGLRLIYYSQIVNDFQKGDIAEGYSVSREKKESFPLTVTSAQKNPTAFYLCASSTYNEQFFGPGTRLTVL.

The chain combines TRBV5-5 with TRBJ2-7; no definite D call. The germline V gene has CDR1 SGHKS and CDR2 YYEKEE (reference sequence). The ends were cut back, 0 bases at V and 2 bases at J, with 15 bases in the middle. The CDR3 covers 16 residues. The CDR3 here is CASSLGTATIPYEQYF. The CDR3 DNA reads TGTGCCAGCAGCTTGGGAACAGCGACGATCCCCTACGAGCAGTACTTC.

CDR3 DNA: TGCGCCAGCAGCTTGGCTTCAGTCATGAACACTGAAGCTTTCTTT. This encodes CASSLASVMNTEAFF. V gene TRBV5-1 combines with J gene TRBJ1-1, with unresolved D. The CDR3 totals 15 residues. Trimming took off 0 bases at V and 0 bases at J, with 9 bases between the two ends. The V gene's germline CDR1 is SGHRS and CDR2 YFSETQ.

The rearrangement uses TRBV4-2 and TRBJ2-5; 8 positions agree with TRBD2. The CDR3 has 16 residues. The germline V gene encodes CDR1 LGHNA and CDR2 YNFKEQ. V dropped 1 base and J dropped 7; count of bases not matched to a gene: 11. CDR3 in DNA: TGTGCCAGCAGCCAAGCTCTAGCGGGCCTCGATGGGACCCAGTACTTC. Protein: CASSQALAGLDGTQYF.

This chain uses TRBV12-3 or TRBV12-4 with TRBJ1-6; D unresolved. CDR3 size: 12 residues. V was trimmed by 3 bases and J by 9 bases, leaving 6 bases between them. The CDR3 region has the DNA TGTGCCAGCAGTTTTCACAGTTCACCCCTCCACTTT. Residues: CASSFHSSPLHF.

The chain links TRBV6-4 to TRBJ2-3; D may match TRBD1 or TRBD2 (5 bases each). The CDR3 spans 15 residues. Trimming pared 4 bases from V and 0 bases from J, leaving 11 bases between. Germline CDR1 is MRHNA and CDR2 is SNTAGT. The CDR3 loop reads CASSAGQDSTDTQYF. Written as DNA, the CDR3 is TGTGCCAGCAGTGCGGGGCAGGACAGCACAGATACGCAGTATTTT.

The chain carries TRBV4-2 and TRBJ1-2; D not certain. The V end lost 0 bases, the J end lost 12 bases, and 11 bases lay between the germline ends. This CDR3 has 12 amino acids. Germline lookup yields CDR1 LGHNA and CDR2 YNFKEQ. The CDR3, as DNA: TGTGCCAGCAGCCAAGATGCCTATGAAAACACCTTC. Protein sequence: CASSQDAYENTF.